This is a list of T cell receptor beta chains from one sample in a study of blood T cell repertoires in COVID-19. TCRdb's table, derived via immunoSEQ multiplex PCR, lists solely in-frame clones and lacks some. The sample contains roughly 230,000 clones, approximately 80% of which appear only once. Material for sequencing was peripheral blood. These receptors were collected from a woman between 45 and 60 years old with acute or convalescent COVID-19. Both conserved end residues are part of each CDR3. The order of the fields is V gene, J gene, clone size, D gene, CDR3 protein, CDR3 DNA. D genes are given only for firm matches. The size of a clone is reported for some rows only, either as once, few or many, or as a class for expanded clones.

v_gene: TRBV2; j_gene: TRBJ2-7; abundance: -; d_gene: TRBD1; CDR3aa: CASSLTGVGEQYF; CDR3nt: TGTGCCAGCAGCCTGACAGGGGTAGGCGAGCAGTACTTC
v_gene: TRBV11-2; j_gene: TRBJ2-6; abundance: -; d_gene: TRBD2; CDR3aa: CASSFSGGGSGANVLTF; CDR3nt: TGTGCCAGCAGCTTTAGCGGGGGGGGCTCTGGGGCCAACGTCCTGACTTTC
v_gene: TRBV10-3; j_gene: TRBJ2-3; abundance: -; d_gene: TRBD2; CDR3aa: CAISEIAGGPDTQYF; CDR3nt: TGTGCCATCAGTGAAATAGCGGGGGGCCCAGATACGCAGTATTTT
v_gene: TRBV20-1; j_gene: TRBJ2-5; abundance: -; d_gene: TRBD1; CDR3aa: CSAKQGETQYF; CDR3nt: TGCAGTGCCAAACAGGGGGAGACCCAGTACTTC
v_gene: TRBV2; j_gene: TRBJ2-5; abundance: -; d_gene: -; CDR3aa: CASSYTGGARETQYF; CDR3nt: TGTGCCAGCAGTTATACTGGGGGGGCTAGGGAGACCCAGTACTTC
v_gene: TRBV6-5; j_gene: TRBJ1-1; abundance: -; d_gene: -; CDR3aa: CASSLKQGTEAFF; CDR3nt: TGTGCCAGCAGCTTAAAACAGGGCACTGAAGCTTTCTTT
v_gene: TRBV2; j_gene: TRBJ1-4; abundance: -; d_gene: -; CDR3aa: CASSEEAGGTNEKLFF; CDR3nt: TGTGCCAGCAGTGAGGAGGCAGGAGGAACTAATGAAAAACTGTTTTTT
v_gene: TRBV23-1; j_gene: TRBJ2-7; abundance: -; d_gene: TRBD2; CDR3aa: CASSQSRYPGLVSYEQYF; CDR3nt: TGCGCCAGCAGTCAATCGCGCTATCCGGGACTAGTATCCTACGAGCAGTACTTC
v_gene: TRBV6-5; j_gene: TRBJ1-4; abundance: once; d_gene: -; CDR3aa: CASSIRGEKLFF; CDR3nt: TGTGCCAGCAGTATTCGGGGTGAAAAACTGTTTTTT
v_gene: TRBV28; j_gene: TRBJ1-1; abundance: -; d_gene: TRBD1; CDR3aa: CASSSSSGGANTEAFF; CDR3nt: TGTGCCAGCAGTTCCTCCTCAGGGGGCGCAAACACTGAAGCTTTCTTT
v_gene: TRBV19; j_gene: TRBJ2-7; abundance: -; d_gene: TRBD1; CDR3aa: CASSPPGDRGYEQYF; CDR3nt: TGTGCCAGTAGTCCCCCGGGGGACAGGGGTTACGAGCAGTACTTC
v_gene: TRBV13; j_gene: TRBJ2-7; abundance: once; d_gene: TRBD1; CDR3aa: CASSSAGTGFYEQYF; CDR3nt: TGTGCCAGCAGCTCCGCCGGGACAGGGTTCTACGAGCAGTACTTC
v_gene: TRBV18; j_gene: TRBJ1-3; abundance: few; d_gene: -; CDR3aa: CASSPPGGRSGNTIYF; CDR3nt: TGTGCCAGCTCACCACCGGGAGGACGCTCTGGAAACACCATATATTTT
v_gene: TRBV6-2/TRBV6-3; j_gene: TRBJ2-7; abundance: -; d_gene: TRBD1; CDR3aa: CASSRDRGRPLTYEQYF; CDR3nt: TGTGCCAGCAGCCGTGACAGGGGACGGCCCCTAACCTACGAGCAGTACTTC
v_gene: TRBV27; j_gene: TRBJ1-2; abundance: -; d_gene: TRBD1; CDR3aa: CASSFQRDRAVGYTF; CDR3nt: TGTGCCAGCAGTTTCCAACGGGACAGGGCGGTCGGCTACACCTTC
v_gene: TRBV3-1/TRBV3-2; j_gene: TRBJ1-5; abundance: -; d_gene: -; CDR3aa: CASSQGFGPQHF; CDR3nt: TGTGCCAGCAGCCAAGGATTCGGGCCCCAGCATTTT
v_gene: TRBV4-3; j_gene: TRBJ1-1; abundance: -; d_gene: -; CDR3aa: CASSQEQGGLAEAFF; CDR3nt: TGCGCCAGCAGCCAAGAACAGGGTGGACTCGCTGAAGCTTTCTTT
v_gene: TRBV9; j_gene: TRBJ2-5; abundance: -; d_gene: TRBD2; CDR3aa: CASSPGGVAGETQYF; CDR3nt: TGTGCCAGCAGCCCGGGGGGGGTGGCAGGAGAGACCCAGTACTTC